These 6 T cell receptor beta chains originate from one sample sequenced in a study of molecular identifiers for immune sequencing clone quantification. TCRdb reanalysed the PCR reads using MiXCR and keeps one entry per CDR3 protein. The sample shows about 640,000 distinct CDR3 sequences, just under 20% of them seen only once. The sequencing input was naive CD8+ T cells from blood, with Jurkat cell RNA spiked in. Subset given: FACS-sorted CD8+CD4-CCR7+CD45RA+ naive T cells. These receptor sequences come from a human donor in good health. Some libraries in this study had Jurkat cell RNA spiked in.

This clonotype was found many times. The rearrangement links TRBV5-6 to TRBJ2-1; 7 positions match TRBD1. The CDR3 runs 18 residues. The junction had 12 bases not matched to a gene; V was cut back by 0 bases and J by 3 bases. Germline CDR1 and CDR2: SGHDT and YYEEEE. In nucleotides, the CDR3 is TGTGCCAGCAGCTTGGCGGTAGGGGGCGCATTTCTCTACAATGAGCAGTTCTTC. The encoded protein is CASSLAVGGAFLYNEQFF.

As concerns this clonotype: The germline gene is not matched at one end of the junction; a read error may be the cause. CDR3: CASSGNDGGSYGQYF. The CDR3 coding sequence is TGTGCCAGCAGCGGGAACGACGGGGGGTCCTACGGGCAGTACTTC. The chain employs TRBV11-2 and TRBJ2-7; 7 bases line up with TRBD2. Germline lookup yields CDR1 SGHAT and CDR2 FQNNGV. CDR3 length equals 15 residues.

This clonotype was detected many times. The chain employs TRBV11-2 and TRBJ2-7, with D unresolved. This CDR3 is built from 14 residues. CDR1 and CDR2 from the germline V gene are SGHAT and FQNNGV. V was pared by 6 bases and J by 7 bases, with 19 bases between. The CDR3 is CASSQQDLGPEQYF. The CDR3 DNA sequence: TGTGCCAGCAGTCAACAAGACTTAGGGCCGGAGCAGTACTTC. The variable domain in full, completed from reference TRBV11-2 and TRBJ2-7, reads EAGVAQSPRYKIIEKRQSVAFWCNPISGHATLYWYQQILGQGPKLLIQFQNNGVVDDSQLPKDRFSAERLKGVDSTLKIQPAKLEDSAVYLCASSQQDLGPEQYFGPGTRLTVT.

This clonotype was seen at least ten times. The chain links TRBV24-1 to TRBJ2-6; TRBD1 or TRBD2 may be the D gene (5 bases each). CDR3 size: 16 residues. The ends were cut back, 3 bases at V and 0 bases at J, with 8 bases in the middle. Germline CDR1 is KGHDR and CDR2 is SFDVKD. The CDR3 coding sequence is TGTGCCACCAGTGATGGGACCTACTCTGGGGCCAACGTCCTGACTTTC. Its protein product is CATSDGTYSGANVLTF.

This clonotype showed up many times. The chain employs TRBV28 and TRBJ1-5; D may be TRBD1 (5 bases). The germline V gene encodes CDR1 MDHEN and CDR2 SYDVKM. Trimming took 5 bases from V and 2 from J, leaving 16 bases between them. There are 16 residues in the CDR3. The CDR3 bases are TGTGCCAGCAGTATAGACTCAGGGTTGCGCAATCAGCCCCAGCATTTT. Its protein is CASSIDSGLRNQPQHF.

This clonotype has a handful of counts. The rearrangement joins TRBV10-2 to TRBJ2-5; D tentatively fits TRBD1 or TRBD2 (5 bases each). V lost 5 bases, J lost 4 bases, and 14 bases lay in between. The germline V gene encodes CDR1 WSHSY and CDR2 SAAADI. The CDR3 loop spans 14 amino acids. The DNA for the CDR3 is TGCGCCAGCAGTCCCCCGGGACCGATAGAGACCCAGTACTTC. This gives the protein CASSPPGPIETQYF.